The 26 T cell receptor beta chains in this list originate from one sample, sequenced in a study of cytomegalovirus exposure and HLA in healthy donors. Primers: 60 Vbeta forward and 13 Jbeta reverse. Assay: immunoSEQ multiplex PCR; the TCRdb copy retains only in-frame clones and omits some. The data contain roughly 100,000 clones, 76% of them singletons. Input material: PBMCs. Every receptor here comes from a man between 40 and 49 years old in good health and CMV-seronegative.

CDR3 region: CASSPLGGLTEKLFF. The CDR3 DNA follows: TGTGCCAGCAGCCCCCTGGGAGGGTTGACTGAAAAACTGTTTTTT. The rearrangement uses TRBV7-9 and TRBJ1-4; D ambiguous. Germline V gene data show CDR1 as SEHNR and CDR2 as FQNEAQ (reference sequence). This CDR3 region has 15 residues. V was cut by 5 bases and J by 7 bases, with 17 bases left in between.

Concerning this clone itself: The junction differs from germline at one of its ends, possibly a read error. The V gene is TRBV7-9, the J gene TRBJ1-2; D may be TRBD1 (5 bases). This CDR3 contains 13 residues. Germline V gene lookup returns CDR1 SEHNR and CDR2 FQNEAQ (reference sequence). CDR3 DNA sequence: TGTTCCAGCAGCTTAGCGTGGCAGGGAGGCTACACCTTC. Protein sequence: CSSSLAWQGGYTF.

The chain joins TRBV19 to TRBJ1-1, with 8 bases identical to TRBD1. CDR1 is LNHDA, CDR2 SQIVND, per germline (reference sequence). The CDR3 has 15 amino acids. The V and J ends lost 4 bases and 0 bases, in that order; junction bases with no gene match: 4. The CDR3 DNA sequence: TGTGCCAGTAGTACCCGACAGGGGATGAACACTGAAGCTTTCTTT. It codes for CASSTRQGMNTEAFF. The whole variable domain, remainder taken from reference TRBV19 and TRBJ1-1, is DGGITQSPKYLFRKEGQNVTLSCEQNLNHDAMYWYRQDPGQGLRLIYYSQIVNDFQKGDIAEGYSVSREKKESFPLTVTSAQKNPTAFYLCASSTRQGMNTEAFFGQGTRLTVV.

On this clone: Germline is not matched at one junction end, which may reflect a read error. This chain joins TRBV27 and TRBJ2-1; 11 bases agree with TRBD2. The CDR3 consists of 16 residues. The germline V gene has CDR1 MNHEY and CDR2 SMNVEV (reference sequence). The CDR3 DNA is TGTGCCAGCAGATTATTAGCGGGGGGGTCCTACAATGAGCAGTTCTTC. It encodes CASRLLAGGSYNEQFF.

The chain recombines TRBV18 with TRBJ2-2; possible D gene TRBD2, 5 bases. V lost 5 bases and J 4 bases, leaving 14 bases between the germline ends. The CDR3 runs to 15 residues. Germline assignment: CDR1 KGHSH and CDR2 LQKENI. The CDR3 DNA is TGTGCCAGCTCAGCCATTCGGGCGGGCACCGGGGAGCTGTTTTTT. Translated, it gives CASSAIRAGTGELFF.

This clone was observed a few times. The CDR3 loop is CASSLLLEQYF. The CDR3, as DNA: TGTGCCAGCAGCTTGTTGTTAGAGCAGTACTTC. This chain links TRBV5-5 with TRBJ2-7; D not certain. The CDR3 has 11 residues. V lost 1 base and J lost 7, with 6 bases in between. Germline CDR1 is SGHKS and CDR2 is YYEKEE (reference sequence).

The chain joins TRBV7-9 to TRBJ2-5; 15 bases fit TRBD2. V was clipped by 8 bases and J by 4 bases; unmatched bases: 5. This CDR3 is built from 15 residues. Germline CDR1 SEHNR, CDR2 FQNEAQ (reference sequence). The CDR3 spells CASGTSGGRRETQYF. Written as DNA, the CDR3 is TGTGCCAGCGGGACTAGCGGGGGGAGGCGAGAGACCCAGTACTTC.

This chain uses TRBV7-8 with TRBJ1-1; perhaps TRBD1 as D (5 bases). This CDR3 is built from 16 residues. Looked up from germline, CDR1 is SGHVS and CDR2 is FQNEAQ. V was clipped by 4 bases and J by 5 bases, with 20 bases between them. CDR3 nucleotides: TGTGCCAGCAGCTCAAGGGGCAAGGACCTCCTAACTGAAGCTTTCTTT. It is translated as CASSSRGKDLLTEAFF.

The chain is built from TRBV11-2 and TRBJ2-5; 9 positions match TRBD2. The germline V gene has CDR1 SGHAT and CDR2 FQNNGV. This CDR3 has 15 residues. V was pared by 5 bases and J by 2 bases, with 6 bases of the junction left unmatched. The CDR3 loop reads CASSLGLAGQETQYF. The DNA of the CDR3 is TGTGCCAGCAGCCTGGGCCTAGCGGGGCAAGAGACCCAGTACTTC. Combining the CDR3 with reference TRBV11-2 and TRBJ2-5 gives the whole variable domain EAGVAQSPRYKIIEKRQSVAFWCNPISGHATLYWYQQILGQGPKLLIQFQNNGVVDDSQLPKDRFSAERLKGVDSTLKIQPAKLEDSAVYLCASSLGLAGQETQYFGPGTRLLVL.

This clone was seen a handful of times. V and J are TRBV6-1 and TRBJ1-2; D is uncertain. V was cut by 5 bases and J by 4 bases, with 8 bases left in between. The CDR3 loop spans 12 amino acids. The germline gives CDR1 MNHNS, CDR2 SASEGT. The CDR3 DNA sequence: TGTGCCAGCAGTTCCGGTCTCTATGGCTACACCTTC. It translates to CASSSGLYGYTF.

J is TRBJ2-2 and V is TRBV6-1; 7 bases match TRBD2. Germline trimming cut 0 bases from V and 2 bases from J; bases unmatched to any gene: 6. Germline CDR1 reads MNHNS; CDR2 reads SASEGT. The CDR3 is made up of 17 amino acids. In DNA, the CDR3 is TGTGCCAGCAGTGAAGCCTCGGGGAGGGTTAACACCGGGGAGCTGTTTTTT. It yields the protein CASSEASGRVNTGELFF.

This clone was seen only a few times. The chain carries TRBV9 and TRBJ1-2; D gene unclear. Germline CDR1 is SGDLS and CDR2 is YYNGEE. V gave up 4 bases and J gave up 0 bases, with 4 bases separating them. This CDR3 spans 12 amino acids. DNA for the CDR3: TGTGCCAGCAGCCCTTCTAACTATGGCTACACCTTC. It specifies CASSPSNYGYTF.

The chain links TRBV6-6 to TRBJ2-5; D possibly corresponds to TRBD1 (6 bases). The V gene's germline CDR1 is MNHNY and CDR2 SVGAGI (reference sequence). The germline V and J ends were trimmed by 0 bases and 2 bases, with 7 bases remaining between them. The CDR3 runs to 14 residues. The CDR3 sequence: CASSYSGAQETQYF. As DNA, the CDR3 is TGTGCCAGCAGTTACTCGGGGGCTCAAGAGACCCAGTACTTC.

V usage is TRBV30 and J usage is TRBJ2-1; 15 nucleotides match TRBD2. The CDR3 spans 20 residues. Germline CDR1 is GTSNPN and CDR2 is SVGIG (reference sequence). Unmatched junction bases numbered 11, after V lost 0 bases and J lost 2 bases. CDR3 loop: CAWSVSRTSGGARTYNEQFF. As DNA, the CDR3 is TGTGCCTGGAGTGTTTCTAGGACTAGCGGGGGGGCCAGGACCTACAATGAGCAGTTCTTC.

The chain employs TRBV4-2 and TRBJ2-5; TRBD2 might be the D (7 bases). This CDR3 region has 13 residues. Germline loops: CDR1 LGHNA, CDR2 YNFKEQ. Trimming left V 4 bases short and J 3 bases short, with 9 bases between. CDR3 sequence: CASSRGGEETQYF. The CDR3 bases are TGTGCCAGCAGCCGGGGGGGCGAAGAGACCCAGTACTTC.

V and J are TRBV5-1 and TRBJ2-1; 8 nucleotides agree with TRBD2. Germline trimming cut 4 bases from V and 8 bases from J; bases unmatched to any gene: 14. CDR1 and CDR2 (germline): SGHRS, YFSETQ. This CDR3 spans 16 amino acids. This CDR3 reads CASSASGTRGLHEQFF. In DNA form, the CDR3 reads TGCGCCAGCAGCGCCTCCGGGACTAGAGGGCTGCATGAGCAGTTCTTC.

V is TRBV18 and J is TRBJ1-5, with D tentatively TRBD1 (5 bases). The CDR3 is made up of 14 amino acids. Germline-derived CDR1 and CDR2 are KGHSH and LQKENI. V lost 5 bases, J lost 6 bases, and 14 bases lay in between. This chain's CDR3 is CASSVGGEGQPQHF. DNA of the CDR3: TGTGCCAGCTCAGTGGGAGGGGAGGGTCAGCCCCAGCATTTT.

The chain links TRBV4-3 to TRBJ1-2, with TRBD1 matching 9 bases. Germline V gene sequence: CDR1 LGHNA, CDR2 YSLEER. CDR3 length: 15 amino acids. The trim removed 3 bases at V and 4 bases at J, leaving 6 bases unmatched. As DNA, the CDR3 is TGCGCCAGCAGCCAGCAACAGGGGGCAGGCTATGGCTACACCTTC. Protein product: CASSQQQGAGYGYTF.

The rearrangement uses TRBV7-9 and TRBJ2-5; no reliable D call. V was cut by 6 bases and J by 3 bases, with 5 bases left in between. Germline V gene data show CDR1 as SEHNR and CDR2 as FQNEAQ (reference sequence). The CDR3 totals 11 residues. CDR3 amino acids: CASSAEETQYF. The CDR3 DNA is TGTGCCAGCAGTGCAGAAGAGACCCAGTACTTC.

The chain employs TRBV2 and TRBJ1-2, with 9 positions matching TRBD1. Trimming took 8 bases from V and 8 from J; bases not matched to a gene: 9. CDR1 is SNHLY, CDR2 FYNNEI, per germline. The CDR3 totals 13 residues. For the CDR3, the DNA is TGTGCCAGCGTCCCGGGACAGGGAAGCGGCTACACCTTC. This gives the protein CASVPGQGSGYTF.

The V gene is TRBV6-6, the J gene TRBJ2-5, with 10 bases that match TRBD1. The CDR3 is 16 residues long. The germline V gene encodes CDR1 MNHNY and CDR2 SVGAGI (reference sequence). J was trimmed by 4 bases and V by 2 bases; bases with no gene match: 7. CDR3 protein: CASSYGTGVHRETQYF. The CDR3 nucleotides are TGTGCCAGCAGTTACGGGACAGGGGTCCACCGAGAGACCCAGTACTTC.

The chain combines TRBV27 with TRBJ2-6; perhaps TRBD1 as D (6 bases). The length of the CDR3 is 15 residues. Trimming stripped 6 bases from V and 4 bases from J, with 13 bases between. The germline V gene encodes CDR1 MNHEY and CDR2 SMNVEV (reference sequence). The DNA for the CDR3 is TGTGCCAGCAGGTTTACAGGGCCCGGGGCCAACGTCCTGACTTTC. Its translation: CASRFTGPGANVLTF.

This clone was detected once. The V call is TRBV6-1, the J call TRBJ2-2, with a tentative D call TRBD1 (5 bases). Germline V gene data show CDR1 as MNHNS and CDR2 as SASEGT. The CDR3 covers 13 residues. The V gene lost 6 bases and the J gene lost 5 bases, with 10 bases spanning the gap. CDR3 DNA sequence: TGTGCCAGCAGCGTTAGGGGTACCGGGGAGCTGTTTTTT. Its translation is CASSVRGTGELFF.

The J gene is TRBJ1-6, the V gene TRBV27, with 12 bases identical to TRBD1. The CDR3 contains 19 residues. The V gene end was trimmed by 6 bases and the J gene end by 0 bases; junction bases not matched to a gene: 9. Germline V gene data show CDR1 as MNHEY and CDR2 as SMNVEV (reference sequence). CDR3 sequence reads: CASRGGQGAPSSYNSPLHF. Written as DNA, the CDR3 is TGTGCCAGCAGGGGGGGACAGGGGGCGCCGAGCTCCTATAATTCACCCCTCCACTTT.

The chain couples TRBV7-2 to TRBJ2-3; TRBD2 agrees at 11 bases. V lost 3 bases, J lost 0 bases, and 11 bases stayed unmatched. From germline, CDR1 is SGHTA and CDR2 FQGNSA. This CDR3 is 19 amino acids long. CDR3 region: CASSFHRPGTSGSTDTQYF. Written as DNA, the CDR3 is TGTGCCAGCAGCTTTCACCGACCCGGGACTAGCGGCAGCACAGATACGCAGTATTTT.

V usage is TRBV7-9 and J usage is TRBJ1-4; TRBD1 might be the D (6 bases). In germline, CDR1 is SEHNR, CDR2 FQNEAQ (reference sequence). The ends were cut back, 3 bases at V and 8 bases at J, with 22 bases in the middle. This CDR3 comprises 17 residues. In DNA, the CDR3 is TGTGCCAGCAGCTTCCTTTGGGACAAGATAACGGGAGAAAAACTGTTTTTT. It codes for CASSFLWDKITGEKLFF.